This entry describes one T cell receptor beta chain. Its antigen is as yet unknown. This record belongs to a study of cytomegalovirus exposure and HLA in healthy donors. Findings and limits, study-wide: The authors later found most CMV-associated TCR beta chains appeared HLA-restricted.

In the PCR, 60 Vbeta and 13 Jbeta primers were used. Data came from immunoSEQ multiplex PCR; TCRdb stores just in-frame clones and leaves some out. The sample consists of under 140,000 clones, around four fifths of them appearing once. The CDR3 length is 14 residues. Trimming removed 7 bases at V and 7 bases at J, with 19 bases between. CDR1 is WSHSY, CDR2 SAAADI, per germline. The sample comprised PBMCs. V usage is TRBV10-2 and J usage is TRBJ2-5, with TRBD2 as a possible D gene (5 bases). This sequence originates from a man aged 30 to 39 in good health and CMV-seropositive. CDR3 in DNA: TGCGCCAGCAAGGAGGCTAGTGGTTTGGGGACCCAGTACTTC. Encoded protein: CASKEASGLGTQYF.